What follows are 24 T cell receptor beta chains derived from one specimen sequenced in a study of T cells in Graves' hyperthyroidism and ophthalmopathy. What was amplified from RNA transcripts were TCR beta CDR3 regions. Initially, a first-round RT-PCR of the TCR CDR3 employed the HTBI primer set. TCRdb called the multiplex PCR reads again in MiXCR, with one record for every CDR3 protein. The sample has more than 350,000 distinct CDR3 sequences, roughly 15% seen once. Sample: blood. These receptors were obtained from a woman between 55 and 75 years old with Graves' ophthalmopathy.

This clonotype occurred many times. The rearrangement uses TRBV5-1 and TRBJ2-7, with 9 bases identical to TRBD2. The CDR3 is 16 residues long. From germline, CDR1 is SGHRS and CDR2 YFSETQ. The V gene end was trimmed by 0 bases and the J gene end by 4 bases; junction bases not matched to a gene: 8. CDR3 region: CASSLVGLSGSYEQYF. The CDR3 nucleotides read TGCGCCAGCAGCTTGGTGGGTCTTAGCGGGAGTTACGAGCAGTACTTC.

In its sample, this clonotype was seen many times. The CDR3 DNA reads TGTGCCAGCAGCACCCGGACAGGGTTAGGGTCACCCCTCCACTTT. Its translation is CASSTRTGLGSPLHF. The rearrangement joins TRBV11-2 to TRBJ1-6, with TRBD1 matching over 8 bases. CDR3 size: 15 residues. Germline V gives CDR1 SGHAT, CDR2 FQNNGV. With 5 bases clipped from V and 10 bases from J, the junction kept 10 bases outside the gene matches. Full variable domain (remainder filled in from reference TRBV11-2 and TRBJ1-6): EAGVAQSPRYKIIEKRQSVAFWCNPISGHATLYWYQQILGQGPKLLIQFQNNGVVDDSQLPKDRFSAERLKGVDSTLKIQPAKLEDSAVYLCASSTRTGLGSPLHFGNGTRLTVT.

This clonotype has a count of ten or more. The chain uses TRBV6-1 and TRBJ2-1; 10 nucleotides align to TRBD2. Per germline, CDR1 MNHNS and CDR2 SASEGT. There are 14 residues in the CDR3. With 7 bases clipped from V and 9 bases from J, the junction kept 9 bases outside the gene matches. CDR3 in DNA: TGTGCCAGCACGCGAGCGGGAGGGGGGGGTGAGCAGTTCTTC. Translated: CASTRAGGGGEQFF.

This CDR3 reads CASSPRTGDRGYTF. CDR3 in DNA: TGTGCCAGCAGCCCGAGAACAGGGGATAGAGGCTACACCTTC. The chain combines TRBV7-2 with TRBJ1-2; 7 bases line up with TRBD1. Germline lookup yields CDR1 SGHTA and CDR2 FQGNSA. CDR3 length: 14 residues. V trimming: 5 bases; J trimming: 8 bases; junction bases outside the gene matches: 11.

The V and J genes are TRBV7-2 and TRBJ2-7; D gene uncertain. The CDR3 length is 15 residues. CDR1 SGHTA and CDR2 FQGNSA come from the germline V gene. Trimming stripped 1 base from V and 2 bases from J, with 12 bases between. CDR3: CASSLGAGPAYEQYF. For the CDR3, the DNA is TGTGCCAGCAGCTTAGGAGCCGGACCTGCCTACGAGCAGTACTTC.

The chain recombines TRBV19 with TRBJ2-1, with 9 nucleotides matching TRBD2. From germline, CDR1 is LNHDA and CDR2 SQIVND (reference sequence). Unmatched junction bases numbered 4, after V lost 3 bases and J lost 7 bases. The CDR3 is made up of 14 amino acids. CDR3 in amino acids: CASSISSGVNEQFF. CDR3 nucleotide sequence: TGTGCCAGTAGTATCTCTAGCGGGGTGAATGAGCAGTTCTTC.

In this sample, this clonotype turned up a few times. J is TRBJ2-7 and V is TRBV10-2; no definite D call. Germline V gives CDR1 WSHSY, CDR2 SAAADI. CDR3 size: 12 residues. Trimming stripped 5 bases from V and 3 bases from J, with 8 bases between. The CDR3 nucleotides read TGCGCCAGCAGTCTATCCAACTACGAGCAGTACTTC. It translates to CASSLSNYEQYF.

This clonotype was seen ten or more times. The gene calls are TRBV28 and TRBJ2-7; 10 nucleotides align to TRBD1. This CDR3 spans 15 amino acids. V lost 2 bases and J lost 4; bases outside the gene matches: 5. CDR1 MDHEN and CDR2 SYDVKM come from the germline V gene. The DNA for the CDR3 is TGTGCCAGCAGTTTACGGGGGACAGGGGAATACGAGCAGTACTTC. Translating it yields CASSLRGTGEYEQYF.

The chain has TRBV6-2 or TRBV6-3 and TRBJ2-1; D possibly corresponds to TRBD1 (5 bases). Germline assignment: CDR1 MNHEY and CDR2 SVGEGT. The CDR3 runs to 17 residues. V dropped 7 bases and J dropped 3 bases, with 22 bases sitting between them. CDR3 sequence: CASTDRRQTLYYNEQFF. The CDR3 DNA reads as TGTGCCAGCACTGACCGCCGACAGACCCTCTACTACAATGAGCAGTTCTTC.

This clonotype appeared a few times. The V and J genes are TRBV20-1 and TRBJ1-1; D is unclear. CDR1 and CDR2 (germline): DFQATT, SNEGSKA (reference sequence). The V end lost 6 bases, the J end lost 6 bases, and 11 bases lay between the germline ends. This CDR3 region has 11 residues. CDR3 sequence reads: CSAPRAAEAFF. CDR3 nucleotide sequence: TGCAGTGCCCCACGGGCAGCTGAAGCTTTCTTT.

This clonotype was seen at least ten times. The chain recombines TRBV11-3 with TRBJ2-5; D is undetermined. Trimming took 6 bases from V and 1 from J, leaving 6 bases between them. The CDR3 spans 12 residues. Germline-derived CDR1 and CDR2 are SGHNT and YENEEA. The CDR3 sequence: CASSRTQETQYF. For the CDR3, the DNA is TGTGCCAGCAGTCGGACCCAAGAGACCCAGTACTTC.

This clonotype was found many times. The rearrangement links TRBV5-1 to TRBJ2-3; 7 bases match TRBD2. The J segment lost 1 base and the V segment lost 7 bases, leaving 6 bases of the junction unmatched. This CDR3 has 14 amino acids. Germline values: CDR1 SGHRS, CDR2 YFSETQ. In nucleotides, the CDR3 is TGCGCCAGCCATGCGGGAGTGGGCACAGATACGCAGTATTTT. It translates to CASHAGVGTDTQYF. Filled out from reference TRBV5-1 and TRBJ2-3, the complete variable domain reads KAGVTQTPRYLIKTRGQQVTLSCSPISGHRSVSWYQQTPGQGLQFLFEYFSETQRNKGNFPGRFSGRQFSNSRSEMNVSTLELGDSALYLCASHAGVGTDTQYFGPGTRLTVL.

The chain couples TRBV6-1 to TRBJ2-1; D is possibly TRBD2 (6 bases). This CDR3 spans 13 amino acids. The V and J ends lost 6 bases and 8 bases respectively, with 14 bases between them. From germline, CDR1 is MNHNS and CDR2 SASEGT. CDR3 sequence: CASRTRLFDEQFF. DNA of the CDR3: TGTGCCAGCAGGACTAGATTGTTCGATGAGCAGTTCTTC.

With regard to this clonotype: A read error may explain this, as a much larger clone is one base away. The CDR3 DNA reads as TGTGCCAGCAGCCCCGGGACAGGGTACCAAGAGACCCAGTACTTC. Translating it yields CASSPGTGYQETQYF. The V gene is TRBV3-1, the J gene TRBJ2-5, with 9 bases aligning to TRBD1. Germline V gives CDR1 LGHDT, CDR2 YNNKEL (reference sequence). The CDR3 loop spans 15 amino acids. V dropped 4 bases and J dropped 0; count of bases not matched to a gene: 3.

V usage is TRBV20-1 and J usage is TRBJ2-1; TRBD2 aligns across 9 bases. Trimming cost V 0 bases and J 6 bases; bases outside gene matches: 6. The CDR3 loop spans 15 amino acids. In germline, CDR1 is DFQATT, CDR2 SNEGSKA (reference sequence). The CDR3 spells CSARDISGSINEQFF. The CDR3 DNA is TGCAGTGCTAGAGATATTAGCGGGAGCATCAATGAGCAGTTCTTC.

Ten or more counts support this clonotype. This chain connects TRBV6-2 or TRBV6-3 to TRBJ2-4; 8 bases line up with TRBD1. The CDR3 has 15 amino acids. Germline CDR1 reads MNHEY; CDR2 reads SVGEGT. Trimming took 4 bases from V and 6 from J; bases not matched to a gene: 8. The CDR3 DNA is TGTGCCAGCAGTTCCCCAGGGGGCGCGGCAAACATTCAGTACTTC. It specifies CASSSPGGAANIQYF.

Ten or more counts support this clonotype. The chain employs TRBV6-1 and TRBJ2-5; D is perhaps TRBD1 or TRBD2 (6 bases each). Trimming shortened V by 5 bases and J by 5 bases, and 21 bases separated the two germline ends. Germline V CDR1 and CDR2: MNHNS, SASEGT. The CDR3 extends over 16 amino acids. This CDR3 is CASSSNGLGGQETQYF. The CDR3 nucleotides are TGTGCCAGCAGTTCCAATGGTTTAGGGGGGCAGGAGACCCAGTACTTC.

This clonotype was counted between two and nine times. The chain joins TRBV5-6 to TRBJ1-2, with 8 bases matching TRBD1. Germline CDR1 and CDR2: SGHDT and YYEEEE. The CDR3 loop spans 15 amino acids. Trimming cost V 5 bases and J 7 bases; bases outside gene matches: 13. CDR3 protein: CASSTGTGHISGYTF. The CDR3 nucleotides are TGTGCCAGCAGTACTGGGACAGGACATATCAGTGGCTACACCTTC.

The chain joins TRBV5-4 to TRBJ2-7; possibly TRBD1 for D (5 bases). This CDR3 contains 14 residues. V was shortened by 3 bases and J by 3 bases, with 13 bases between the two germline ends. The germline gives CDR1 SGHNT, CDR2 YYREEE (reference sequence). The CDR3 loop reads CASSSPGQLYEQYF. CDR3 in DNA: TGTGCCAGCAGCTCCCCTGGACAACTCTACGAGCAGTACTTC.

The table lists this clonotype with many counts. This chain connects TRBV27 to TRBJ2-1; 10 bases fit TRBD2. This CDR3 is built from 17 residues. Germline-derived CDR1 and CDR2 are MNHEY and SMNVEV (reference sequence). With V trimmed by 7 bases and J by 0 bases, 9 bases remained unmatched. CDR3 nucleotide sequence: TGTGCCAGCAAGGGTAGCGGGAGGCCCAGCTCCTACAATGAGCAGTTCTTC. This translates into CASKGSGRPSSYNEQFF.

This clonotype has ten or more counts. The chain couples TRBV30 to TRBJ1-6; 12 bases fit TRBD1. In germline, CDR1 is GTSNPN, CDR2 SVGIG (reference sequence). The CDR3 loop spans 15 amino acids. V dropped 4 bases and J dropped 8; count of bases not matched to a gene: 6. CDR3 protein: CAWTSGTGGDSPLHF. The CDR3 region has the DNA TGTGCCTGGACCTCGGGGACAGGGGGCGATTCACCCCTCCACTTT.

This clonotype was detected many times. The chain links TRBV20-1 to TRBJ2-1; TRBD2 agrees at 11 bases. CDR1 is DFQATT and CDR2 is SNEGSKA in the germline V gene (reference sequence). The CDR3 length is 15 residues. Losses at the gene ends were 3 bases for V and 3 bases for J; bases not matched to a gene: 4. In nucleotides, the CDR3 is TGCAGTGCTAGCCCGACTAGCGGGAACTACAATGAGCAGTTCTTC. This encodes CSASPTSGNYNEQFF.

At least ten counts were recorded for this clonotype. The V gene is TRBV28, the J gene TRBJ2-7; 12 bases map to TRBD2. The ends lost 7 bases at V and 4 bases at J; junction bases unmatched: 5. The CDR3 has 14 residues. Germline assignment: CDR1 MDHEN and CDR2 SYDVKM. This chain's CDR3 is CASTRLAGEYEQYF. The DNA for the CDR3 is TGTGCCAGCACCCGACTAGCGGGAGAATACGAGCAGTACTTC.

This clonotype has at least ten counts. The chain joins TRBV12-3 or TRBV12-4 to TRBJ2-7; tentatively, D is TRBD1 (5 bases). The CDR3 consists of 14 residues. V shed 6 bases and J shed 0 bases, with 12 bases lying between them. This CDR3 is CASSDHDSSYEQYF. CDR3 nucleotide sequence: TGTGCCAGCAGCGACCACGACAGCTCCTACGAGCAGTACTTC.